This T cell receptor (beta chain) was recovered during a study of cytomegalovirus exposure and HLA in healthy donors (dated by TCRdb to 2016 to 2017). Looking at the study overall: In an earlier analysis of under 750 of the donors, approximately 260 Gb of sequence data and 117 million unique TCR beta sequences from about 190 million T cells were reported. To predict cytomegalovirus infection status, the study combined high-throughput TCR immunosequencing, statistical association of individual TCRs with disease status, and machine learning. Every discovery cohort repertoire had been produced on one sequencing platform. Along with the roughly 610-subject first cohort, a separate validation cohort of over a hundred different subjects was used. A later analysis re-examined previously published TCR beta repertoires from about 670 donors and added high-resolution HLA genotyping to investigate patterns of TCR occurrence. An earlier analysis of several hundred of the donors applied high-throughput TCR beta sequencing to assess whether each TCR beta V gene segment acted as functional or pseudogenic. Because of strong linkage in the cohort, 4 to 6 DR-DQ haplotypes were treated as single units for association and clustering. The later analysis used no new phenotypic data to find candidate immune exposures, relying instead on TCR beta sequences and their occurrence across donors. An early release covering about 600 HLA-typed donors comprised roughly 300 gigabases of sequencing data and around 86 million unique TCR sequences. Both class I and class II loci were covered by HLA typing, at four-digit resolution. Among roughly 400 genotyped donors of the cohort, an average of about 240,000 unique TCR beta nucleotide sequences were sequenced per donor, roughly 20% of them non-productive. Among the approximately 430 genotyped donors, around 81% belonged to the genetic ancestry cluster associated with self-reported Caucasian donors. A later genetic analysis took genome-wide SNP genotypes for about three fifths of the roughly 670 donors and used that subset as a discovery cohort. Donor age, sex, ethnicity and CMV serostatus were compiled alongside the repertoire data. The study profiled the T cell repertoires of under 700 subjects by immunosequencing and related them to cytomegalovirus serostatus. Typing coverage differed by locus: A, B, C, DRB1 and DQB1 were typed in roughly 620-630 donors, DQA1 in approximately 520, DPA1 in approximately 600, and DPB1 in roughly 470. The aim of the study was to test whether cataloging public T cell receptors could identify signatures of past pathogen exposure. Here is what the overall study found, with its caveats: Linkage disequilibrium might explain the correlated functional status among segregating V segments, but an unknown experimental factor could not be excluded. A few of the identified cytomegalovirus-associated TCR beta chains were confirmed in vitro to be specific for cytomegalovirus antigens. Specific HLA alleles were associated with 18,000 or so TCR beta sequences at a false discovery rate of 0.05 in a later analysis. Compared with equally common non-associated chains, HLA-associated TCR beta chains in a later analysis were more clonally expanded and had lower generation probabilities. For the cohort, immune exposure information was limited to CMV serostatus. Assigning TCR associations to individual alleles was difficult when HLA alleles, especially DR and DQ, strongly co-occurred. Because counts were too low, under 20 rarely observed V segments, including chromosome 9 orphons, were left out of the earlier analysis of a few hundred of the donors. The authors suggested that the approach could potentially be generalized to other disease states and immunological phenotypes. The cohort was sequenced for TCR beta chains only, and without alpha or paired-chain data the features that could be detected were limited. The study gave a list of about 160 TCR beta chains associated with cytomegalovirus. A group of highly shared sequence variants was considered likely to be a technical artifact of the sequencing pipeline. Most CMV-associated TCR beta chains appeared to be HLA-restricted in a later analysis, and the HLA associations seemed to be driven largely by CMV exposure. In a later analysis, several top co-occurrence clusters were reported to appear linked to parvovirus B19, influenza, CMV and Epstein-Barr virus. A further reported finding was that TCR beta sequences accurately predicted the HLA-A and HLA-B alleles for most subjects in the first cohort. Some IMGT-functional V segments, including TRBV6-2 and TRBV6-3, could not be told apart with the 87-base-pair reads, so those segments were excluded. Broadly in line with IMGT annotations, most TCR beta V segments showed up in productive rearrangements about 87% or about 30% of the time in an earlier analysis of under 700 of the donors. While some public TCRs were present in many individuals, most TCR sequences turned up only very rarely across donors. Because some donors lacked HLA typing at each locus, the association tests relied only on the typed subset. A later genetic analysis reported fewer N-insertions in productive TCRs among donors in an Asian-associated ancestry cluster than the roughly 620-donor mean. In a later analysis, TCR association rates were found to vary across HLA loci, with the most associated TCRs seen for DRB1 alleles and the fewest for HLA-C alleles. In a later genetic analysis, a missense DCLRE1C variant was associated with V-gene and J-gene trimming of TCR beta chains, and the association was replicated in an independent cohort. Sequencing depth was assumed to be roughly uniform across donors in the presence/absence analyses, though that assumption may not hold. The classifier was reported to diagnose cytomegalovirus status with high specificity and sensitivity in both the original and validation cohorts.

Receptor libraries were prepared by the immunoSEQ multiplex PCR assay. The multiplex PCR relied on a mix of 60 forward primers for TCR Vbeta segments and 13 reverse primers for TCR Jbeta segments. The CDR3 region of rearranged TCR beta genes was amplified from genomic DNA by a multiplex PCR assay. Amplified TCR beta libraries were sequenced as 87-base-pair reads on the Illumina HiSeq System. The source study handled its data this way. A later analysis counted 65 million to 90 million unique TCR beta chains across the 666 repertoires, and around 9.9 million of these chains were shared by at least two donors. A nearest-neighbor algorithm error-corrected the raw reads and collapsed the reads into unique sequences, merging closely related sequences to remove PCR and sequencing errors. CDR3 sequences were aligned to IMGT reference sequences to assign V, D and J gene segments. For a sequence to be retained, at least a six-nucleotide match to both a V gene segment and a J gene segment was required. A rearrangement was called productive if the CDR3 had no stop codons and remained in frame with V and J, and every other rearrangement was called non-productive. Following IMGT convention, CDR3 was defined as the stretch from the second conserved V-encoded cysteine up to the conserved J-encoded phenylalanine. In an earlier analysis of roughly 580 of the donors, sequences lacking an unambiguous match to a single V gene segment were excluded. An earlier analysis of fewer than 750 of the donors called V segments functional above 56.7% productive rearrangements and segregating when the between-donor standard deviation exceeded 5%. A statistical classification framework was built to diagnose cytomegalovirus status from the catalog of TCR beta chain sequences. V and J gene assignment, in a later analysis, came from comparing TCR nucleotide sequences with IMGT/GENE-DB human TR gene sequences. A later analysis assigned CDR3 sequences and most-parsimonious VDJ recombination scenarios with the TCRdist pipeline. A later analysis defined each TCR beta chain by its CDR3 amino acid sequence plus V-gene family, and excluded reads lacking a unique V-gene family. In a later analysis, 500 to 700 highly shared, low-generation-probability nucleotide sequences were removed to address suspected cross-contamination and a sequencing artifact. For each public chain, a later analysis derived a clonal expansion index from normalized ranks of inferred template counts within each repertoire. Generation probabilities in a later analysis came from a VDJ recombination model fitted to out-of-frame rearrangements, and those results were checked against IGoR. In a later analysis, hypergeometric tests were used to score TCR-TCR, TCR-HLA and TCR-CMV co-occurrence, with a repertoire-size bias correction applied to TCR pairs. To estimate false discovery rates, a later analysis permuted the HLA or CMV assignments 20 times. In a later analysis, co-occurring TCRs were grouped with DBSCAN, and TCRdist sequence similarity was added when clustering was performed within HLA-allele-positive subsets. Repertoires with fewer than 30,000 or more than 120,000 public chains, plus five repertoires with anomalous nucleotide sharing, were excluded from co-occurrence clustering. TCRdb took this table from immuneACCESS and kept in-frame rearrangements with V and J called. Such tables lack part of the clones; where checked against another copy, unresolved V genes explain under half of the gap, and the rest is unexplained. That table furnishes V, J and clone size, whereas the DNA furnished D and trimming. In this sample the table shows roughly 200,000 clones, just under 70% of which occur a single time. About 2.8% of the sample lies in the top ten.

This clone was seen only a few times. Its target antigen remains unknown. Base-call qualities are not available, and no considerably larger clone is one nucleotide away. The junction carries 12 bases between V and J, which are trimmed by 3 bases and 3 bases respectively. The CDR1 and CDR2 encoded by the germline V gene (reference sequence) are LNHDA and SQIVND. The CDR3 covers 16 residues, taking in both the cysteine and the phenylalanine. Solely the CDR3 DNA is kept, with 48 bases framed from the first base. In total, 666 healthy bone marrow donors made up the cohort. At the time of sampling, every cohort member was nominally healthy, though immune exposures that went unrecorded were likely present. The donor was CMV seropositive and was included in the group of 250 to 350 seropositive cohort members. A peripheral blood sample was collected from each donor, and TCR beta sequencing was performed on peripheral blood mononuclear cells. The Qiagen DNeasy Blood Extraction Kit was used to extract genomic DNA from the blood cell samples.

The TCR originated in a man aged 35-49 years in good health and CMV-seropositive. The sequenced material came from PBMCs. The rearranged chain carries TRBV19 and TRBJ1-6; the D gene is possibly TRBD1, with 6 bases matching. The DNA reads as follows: TGTGCCAGTAGTATGGGCACAGGGTTCTATAATTCACCCCTCCACTTT. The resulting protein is CASSMGTGFYNSPLHF.